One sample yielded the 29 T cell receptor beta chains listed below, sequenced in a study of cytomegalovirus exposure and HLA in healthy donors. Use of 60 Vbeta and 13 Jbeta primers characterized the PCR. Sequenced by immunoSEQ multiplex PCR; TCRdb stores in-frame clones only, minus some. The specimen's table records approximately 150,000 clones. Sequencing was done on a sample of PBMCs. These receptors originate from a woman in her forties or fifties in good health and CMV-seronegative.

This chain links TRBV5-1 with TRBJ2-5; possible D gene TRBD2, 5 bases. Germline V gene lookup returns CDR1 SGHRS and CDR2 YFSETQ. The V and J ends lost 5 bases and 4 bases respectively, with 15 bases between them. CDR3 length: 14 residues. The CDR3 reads CASRREADRETQYF. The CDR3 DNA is TGCGCCAGCAGGAGGGAAGCGGACCGAGAGACCCAGTACTTC.

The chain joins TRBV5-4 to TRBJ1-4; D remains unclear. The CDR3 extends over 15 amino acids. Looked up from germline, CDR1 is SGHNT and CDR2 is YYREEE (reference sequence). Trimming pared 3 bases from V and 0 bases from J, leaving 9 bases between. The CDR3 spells CASSSYLATNEKLFF. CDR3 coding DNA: TGTGCCAGCAGCTCCTACCTTGCAACTAATGAAAAACTGTTTTTT.

The CDR3 DNA sequence: TGCGCCAGCAGCCAAGAGGTGGCACAGTACTATGGCTACACCTTC. Translated: CASSQEVAQYYGYTF. The chain employs TRBV4-3 and TRBJ1-2; D is uncertain. The CDR3 extends over 15 amino acids. The germline V gene has CDR1 LGHNA and CDR2 YSLEER. V dropped 0 bases and J dropped 3 bases, with 11 bases sitting between them.

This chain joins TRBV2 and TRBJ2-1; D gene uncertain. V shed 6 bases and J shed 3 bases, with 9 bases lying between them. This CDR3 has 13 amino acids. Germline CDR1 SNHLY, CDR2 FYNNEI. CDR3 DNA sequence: TGTGCCAGCAGCCTGTCCTTCTACAATGAGCAGTTCTTC. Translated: CASSLSFYNEQFF.

CDR3 nucleotides: TGTGCCAGCAGCTTCCTTATTACAGGGTTCTACGAGCAGTACTTC. As protein: CASSFLITGFYEQYF. This chain uses TRBV5-8 with TRBJ2-7; D possibly corresponds to TRBD1 (6 bases). CDR1 and CDR2 from the germline V gene are SGHTS and YDEGEE. V lost 2 bases and J lost 3, with 15 bases in between. The CDR3 loop spans 15 amino acids.

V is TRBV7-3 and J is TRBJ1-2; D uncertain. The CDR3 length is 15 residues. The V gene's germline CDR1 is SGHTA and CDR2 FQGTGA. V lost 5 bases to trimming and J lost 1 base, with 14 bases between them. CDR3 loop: CASSPAGGLNYGYTF. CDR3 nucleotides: TGTGCCAGCAGCCCAGCGGGAGGACTTAACTATGGCTACACCTTC.

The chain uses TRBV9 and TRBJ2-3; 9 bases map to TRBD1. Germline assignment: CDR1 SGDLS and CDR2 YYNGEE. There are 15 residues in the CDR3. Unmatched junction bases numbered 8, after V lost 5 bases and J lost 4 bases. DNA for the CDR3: TGTGCCAGCAGTTTTACAGGGGGCGGCGCAGATACGCAGTATTTT. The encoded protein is CASSFTGGGADTQYF.

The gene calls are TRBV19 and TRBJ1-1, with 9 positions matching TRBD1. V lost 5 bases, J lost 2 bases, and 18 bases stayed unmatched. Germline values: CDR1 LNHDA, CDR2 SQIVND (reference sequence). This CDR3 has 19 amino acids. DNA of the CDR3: TGTGCCAGTAGTCCGAGGACAGGGGCGATACCACTACCAAACACTGAAGCTTTCTTT. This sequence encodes CASSPRTGAIPLPNTEAFF. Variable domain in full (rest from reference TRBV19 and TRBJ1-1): DGGITQSPKYLFRKEGQNVTLSCEQNLNHDAMYWYRQDPGQGLRLIYYSQIVNDFQKGDIAEGYSVSREKKESFPLTVTSAQKNPTAFYLCASSPRTGAIPLPNTEAFFGQGTRLTVV.

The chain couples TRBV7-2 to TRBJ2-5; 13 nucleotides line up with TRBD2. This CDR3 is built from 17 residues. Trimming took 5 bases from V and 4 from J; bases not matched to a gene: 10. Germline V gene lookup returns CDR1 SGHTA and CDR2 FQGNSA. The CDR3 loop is CASSEVSGLAGTETQYF. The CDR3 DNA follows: TGTGCCAGCAGCGAAGTCTCGGGACTAGCGGGAACAGAGACCCAGTACTTC.

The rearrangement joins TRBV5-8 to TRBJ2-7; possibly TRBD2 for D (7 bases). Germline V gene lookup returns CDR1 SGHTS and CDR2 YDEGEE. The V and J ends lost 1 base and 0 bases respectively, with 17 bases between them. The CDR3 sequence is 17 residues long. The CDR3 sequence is CASSLRGGDGNSYEQYF. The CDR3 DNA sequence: TGTGCCAGCAGCTTGAGGGGGGGGGACGGAAACTCCTACGAGCAGTACTTC.

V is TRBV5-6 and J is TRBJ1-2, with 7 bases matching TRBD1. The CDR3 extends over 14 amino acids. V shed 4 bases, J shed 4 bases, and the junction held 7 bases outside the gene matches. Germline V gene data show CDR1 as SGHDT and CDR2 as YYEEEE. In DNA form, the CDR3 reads TGTGCCAGCAGCAAGGGGACAGATGGCTATGGCTACACCTTC. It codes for CASSKGTDGYGYTF.

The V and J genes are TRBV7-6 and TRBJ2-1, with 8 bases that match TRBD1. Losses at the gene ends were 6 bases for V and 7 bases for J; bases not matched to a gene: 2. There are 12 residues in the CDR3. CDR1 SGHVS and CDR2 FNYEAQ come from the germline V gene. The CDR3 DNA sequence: TGTGCCAGCAGAACAGGGGGGAATGAGCAGTTCTTC. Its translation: CASRTGGNEQFF.

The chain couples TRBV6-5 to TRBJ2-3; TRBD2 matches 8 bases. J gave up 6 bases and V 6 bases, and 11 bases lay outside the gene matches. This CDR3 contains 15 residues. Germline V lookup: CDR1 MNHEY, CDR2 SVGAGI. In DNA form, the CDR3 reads TGTGCCAGCAGCCTTAGCGGGACCAGCATCGATACGCAGTATTTT. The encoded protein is CASSLSGTSIDTQYF.

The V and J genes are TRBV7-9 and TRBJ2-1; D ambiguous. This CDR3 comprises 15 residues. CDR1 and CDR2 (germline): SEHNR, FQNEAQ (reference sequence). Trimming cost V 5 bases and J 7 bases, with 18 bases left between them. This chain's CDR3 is CASSPDFQPSNEQFF. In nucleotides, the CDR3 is TGTGCCAGCAGCCCAGACTTTCAGCCTAGTAATGAGCAGTTCTTC.

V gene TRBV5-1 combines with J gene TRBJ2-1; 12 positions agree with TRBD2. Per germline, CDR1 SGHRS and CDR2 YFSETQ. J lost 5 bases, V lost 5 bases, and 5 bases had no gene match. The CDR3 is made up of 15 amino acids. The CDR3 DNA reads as TGCGCCAGCAGAATACTAGCGGGGGGAGACAATGAGCAGTTCTTC. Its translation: CASRILAGGDNEQFF.

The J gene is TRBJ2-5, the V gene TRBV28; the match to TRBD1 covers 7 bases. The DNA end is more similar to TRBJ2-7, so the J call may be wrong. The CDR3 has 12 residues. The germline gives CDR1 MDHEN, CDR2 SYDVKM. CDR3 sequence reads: CASGTVSYEQYF. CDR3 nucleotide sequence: TGTGCCAGCGGGACAGTCTCCTACGAGCAGTACTTC.

CDR3 in DNA: TGTGCCAGCAGTTACTCAGGGGAGGACTATGGCTACACCTTC. Its translation is CASSYSGEDYGYTF. The chain joins TRBV6-6 to TRBJ1-2, with D perhaps TRBD1 (5 bases). This CDR3 comprises 14 residues. Germline loops: CDR1 MNHNY, CDR2 SVGAGI (reference sequence). V was shortened by 0 bases and J by 3 bases, with 8 bases between the two germline ends.

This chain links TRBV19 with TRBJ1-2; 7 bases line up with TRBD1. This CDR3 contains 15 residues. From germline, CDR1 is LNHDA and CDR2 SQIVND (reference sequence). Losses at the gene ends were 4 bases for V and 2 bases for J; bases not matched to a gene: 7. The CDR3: CASSTNRGYNYGYTF. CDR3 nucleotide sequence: TGTGCCAGTAGTACCAACAGGGGCTACAACTATGGCTACACCTTC.

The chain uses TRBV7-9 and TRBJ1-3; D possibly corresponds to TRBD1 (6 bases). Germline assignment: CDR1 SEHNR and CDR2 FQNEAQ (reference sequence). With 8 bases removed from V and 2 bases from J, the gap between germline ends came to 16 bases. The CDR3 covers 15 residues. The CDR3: CASGKQGSTGNTIYF. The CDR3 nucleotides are TGTGCCAGCGGAAAACAGGGTTCAACTGGAAACACCATATATTTT.

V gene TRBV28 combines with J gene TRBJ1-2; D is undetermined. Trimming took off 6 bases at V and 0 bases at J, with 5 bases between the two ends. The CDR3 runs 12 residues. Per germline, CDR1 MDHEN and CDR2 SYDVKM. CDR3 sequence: CASRSTNYGYTF. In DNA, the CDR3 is TGTGCCAGCAGATCAACTAACTATGGCTACACCTTC.

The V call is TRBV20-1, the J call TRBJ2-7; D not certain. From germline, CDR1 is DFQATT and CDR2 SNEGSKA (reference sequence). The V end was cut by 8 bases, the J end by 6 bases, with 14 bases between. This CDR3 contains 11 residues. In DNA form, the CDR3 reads TGCAGTCCGAAACTCTACGGCGAGCAGTACTTC. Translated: CSPKLYGEQYF.

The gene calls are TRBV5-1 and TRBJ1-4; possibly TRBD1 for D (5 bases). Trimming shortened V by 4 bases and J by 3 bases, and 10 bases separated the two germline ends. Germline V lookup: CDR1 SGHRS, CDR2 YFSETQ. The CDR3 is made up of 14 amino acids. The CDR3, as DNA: TGCGCCAGCAGCATAGACAGTGCTAATGAAAAACTGTTTTTT. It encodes CASSIDSANEKLFF.

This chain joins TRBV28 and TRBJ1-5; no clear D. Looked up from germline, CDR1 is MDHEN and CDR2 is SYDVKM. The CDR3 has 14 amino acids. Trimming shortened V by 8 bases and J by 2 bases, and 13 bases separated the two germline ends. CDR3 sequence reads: CASVGPGGNQPQHF. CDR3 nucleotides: TGTGCCAGCGTTGGACCCGGGGGCAATCAGCCCCAGCATTTT.

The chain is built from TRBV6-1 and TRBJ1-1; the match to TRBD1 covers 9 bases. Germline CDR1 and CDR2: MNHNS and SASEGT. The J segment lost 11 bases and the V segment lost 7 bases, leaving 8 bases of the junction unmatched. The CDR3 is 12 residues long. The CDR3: CASTWDRALAFF. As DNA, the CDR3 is TGTGCCAGCACTTGGGACAGGGCATTGGCTTTCTTT.

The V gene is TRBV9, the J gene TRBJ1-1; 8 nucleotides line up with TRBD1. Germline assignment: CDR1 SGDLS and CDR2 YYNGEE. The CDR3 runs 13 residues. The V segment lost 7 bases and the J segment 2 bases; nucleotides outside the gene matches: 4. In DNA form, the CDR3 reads TGTGCCAGCGGCCAGGGGGCCAACACTGAAGCTTTCTTT. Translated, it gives CASGQGANTEAFF.

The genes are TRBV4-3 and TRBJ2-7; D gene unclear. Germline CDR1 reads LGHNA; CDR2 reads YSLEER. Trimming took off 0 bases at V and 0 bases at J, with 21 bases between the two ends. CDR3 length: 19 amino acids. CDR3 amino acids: CASSQDPVALDSSSYEQYF. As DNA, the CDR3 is TGCGCCAGCAGCCAAGATCCTGTAGCCCTAGACTCGAGCTCCTACGAGCAGTACTTC.

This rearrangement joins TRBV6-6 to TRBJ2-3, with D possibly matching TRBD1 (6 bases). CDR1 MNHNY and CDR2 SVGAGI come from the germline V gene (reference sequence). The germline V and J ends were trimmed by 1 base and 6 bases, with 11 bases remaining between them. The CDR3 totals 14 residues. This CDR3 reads CASSYWGPRDTQYF. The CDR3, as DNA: TGTGCCAGCAGTTACTGGGGGCCGAGGGATACGCAGTATTTT.

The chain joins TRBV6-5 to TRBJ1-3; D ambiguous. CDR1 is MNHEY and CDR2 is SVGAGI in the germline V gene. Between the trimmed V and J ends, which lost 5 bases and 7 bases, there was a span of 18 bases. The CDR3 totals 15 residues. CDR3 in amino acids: CASSTGRRIGNTIYF. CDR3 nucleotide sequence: TGTGCCAGCAGTACCGGGCGGAGGATAGGGAACACCATATATTTT.

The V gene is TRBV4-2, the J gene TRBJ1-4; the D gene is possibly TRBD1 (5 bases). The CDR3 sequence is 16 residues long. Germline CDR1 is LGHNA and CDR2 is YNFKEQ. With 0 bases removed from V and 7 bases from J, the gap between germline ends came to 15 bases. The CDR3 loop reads CASSQDPRSGGEKLFF. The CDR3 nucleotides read TGTGCCAGCAGCCAAGACCCCCGGTCCGGGGGTGAAAAACTGTTTTTT.